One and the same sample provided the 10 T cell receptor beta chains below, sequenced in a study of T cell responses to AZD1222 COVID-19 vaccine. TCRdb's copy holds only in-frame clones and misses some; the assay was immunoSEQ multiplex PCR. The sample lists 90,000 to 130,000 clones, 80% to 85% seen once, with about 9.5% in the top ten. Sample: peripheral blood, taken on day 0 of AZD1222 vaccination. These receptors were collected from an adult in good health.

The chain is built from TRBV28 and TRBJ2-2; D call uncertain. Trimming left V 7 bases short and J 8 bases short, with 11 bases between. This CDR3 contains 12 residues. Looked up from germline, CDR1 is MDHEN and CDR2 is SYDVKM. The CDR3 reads CASTSIFGELFF. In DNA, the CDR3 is TGTGCCAGCACCTCCATCTTTGGGGAGCTGTTTTTT.

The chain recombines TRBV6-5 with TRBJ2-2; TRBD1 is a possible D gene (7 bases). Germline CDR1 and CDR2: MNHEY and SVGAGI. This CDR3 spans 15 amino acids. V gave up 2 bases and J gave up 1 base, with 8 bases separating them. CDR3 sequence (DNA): TGTGCCAGCAGTTACCAGGGGGGGAACACCGGGGAGCTGTTTTTT. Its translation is CASSYQGGNTGELFF.

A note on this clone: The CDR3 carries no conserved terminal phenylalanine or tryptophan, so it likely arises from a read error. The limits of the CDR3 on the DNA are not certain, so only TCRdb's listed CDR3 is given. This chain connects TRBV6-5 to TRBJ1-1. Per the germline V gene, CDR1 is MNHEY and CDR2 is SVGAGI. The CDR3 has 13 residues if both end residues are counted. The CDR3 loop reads CASTPKAGEKGSI.

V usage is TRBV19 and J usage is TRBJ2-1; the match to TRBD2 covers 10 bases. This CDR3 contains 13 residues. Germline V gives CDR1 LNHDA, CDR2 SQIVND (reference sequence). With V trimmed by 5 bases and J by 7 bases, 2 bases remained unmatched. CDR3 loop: CASSGSGGNEQFF. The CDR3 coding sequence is TGTGCCAGTAGTGGTAGCGGGGGGAATGAGCAGTTCTTC.

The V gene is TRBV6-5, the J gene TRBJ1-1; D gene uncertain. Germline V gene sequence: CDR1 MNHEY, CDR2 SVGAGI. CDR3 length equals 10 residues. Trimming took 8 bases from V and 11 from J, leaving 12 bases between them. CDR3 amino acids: CASVLGGAFF. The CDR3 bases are TGTGCCAGCGTCTTAGGTGGGGCTTTCTTT.

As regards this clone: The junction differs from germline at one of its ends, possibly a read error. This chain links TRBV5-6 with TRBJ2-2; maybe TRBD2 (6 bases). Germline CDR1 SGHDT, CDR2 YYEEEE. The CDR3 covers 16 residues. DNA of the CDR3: TGTGCCAGCAGCTTGGAAGCGGGCGTAGACACTGGGGAGCTGTTTTTT. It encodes CASSLEAGVDTGELFF. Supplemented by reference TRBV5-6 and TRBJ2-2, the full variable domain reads DAGVTQSPTHLIKTRGQQVTLRCSPKSGHDTVSWYQQALGQGPQFIFQYYEEEERQRGNFPDRFSGHQFPNYSSELNVNALLLGDSALYLCASSLEAGVDTGELFFGEGSRLTVL.

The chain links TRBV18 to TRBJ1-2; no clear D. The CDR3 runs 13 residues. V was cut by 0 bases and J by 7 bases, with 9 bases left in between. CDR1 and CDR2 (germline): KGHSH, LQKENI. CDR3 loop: CASSPPGSSGYTF. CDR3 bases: TGTGCCAGCTCACCACCCGGAAGTTCTGGCTACACCTTC. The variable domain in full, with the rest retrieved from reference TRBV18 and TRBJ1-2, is NAGVMQNPRHLVRRRGQEARLRCSPMKGHSHVYWYRQLPEEGLKFMVYLQKENIIDESGMPKERFSAEFPKEGPSILRIQQVVRGDSAAYFCASSPPGSSGYTFGSGTRLTVV.

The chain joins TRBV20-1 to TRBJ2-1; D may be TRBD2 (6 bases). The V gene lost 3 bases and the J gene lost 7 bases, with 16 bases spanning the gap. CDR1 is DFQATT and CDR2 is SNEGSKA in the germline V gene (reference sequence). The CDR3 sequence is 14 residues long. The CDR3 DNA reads TGCAGTGCTAGTGGCGGAGGGCCCAATAATGAGCAGTTCTTC. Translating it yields CSASGGGPNNEQFF.

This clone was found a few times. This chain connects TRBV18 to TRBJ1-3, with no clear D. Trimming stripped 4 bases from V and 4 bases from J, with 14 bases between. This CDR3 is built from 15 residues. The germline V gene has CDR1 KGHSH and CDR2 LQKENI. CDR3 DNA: TGTGCCAGCTCACTCCTTGGTCTGGGAGGAAACACCATATATTTT. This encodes CASSLLGLGGNTIYF.

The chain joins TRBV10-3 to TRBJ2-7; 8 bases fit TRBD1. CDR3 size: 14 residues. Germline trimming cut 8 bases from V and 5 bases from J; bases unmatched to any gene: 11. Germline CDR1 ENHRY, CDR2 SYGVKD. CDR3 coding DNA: TGTGCCATCGGGGGACAGGTGATTGGGAACGAGCAGTACTTC. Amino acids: CAIGGQVIGNEQYF.